These 5 T cell receptor beta chains came from one sample sequenced in a study of response to subunit inactivated influenza vaccine (dated by TCRdb to the late 2010s). The library relied on RT-PCR. Sequencing relied on an Illumina HiSeq 2500. TCRdb ran its own pipeline on the public reads, namely fastp trimming at Q25 and MiXCR clone calling, and kept in-frame beta chains. Each entry merges the rows of one CDR3 protein and shows their most common DNA and genes. This sample holds about 480,000 distinct CDR3 sequences; approximately 11% were observed only once. The ten largest account for approximately 12% of the sample. Read against the paper, the sample's time point label means: 45 days after influenza vaccine administration. The starting material was PBMCs from blood, obtained 40 to 50 days after vaccination. The receptors here all came from a man aged 50 or older who received an inactivated influenza vaccine. Donor details come from another sample of the same person, matched by shared clones.

The chain couples TRBV21-1 to TRBJ1-5. TRBV21-1 is an annotated pseudogene. The CDR3 spans 16 residues. The CDR3: CASSKALGECNQPQHF. The CDR3 DNA sequence: TGTGCCAGCAGCAAAGCGCTCGGGGAGTGCAATCAGCCCCAGCATTTT.

This clonotype has only a few counts. V and J are TRBV12-3 or TRBV12-4 and TRBJ1-4; perhaps TRBD1 as D (5 bases). This CDR3 has 14 residues. The V and J ends lost 6 bases and 6 bases respectively, with 14 bases between them. CDR3 residues: CASSIGRTHEKLFF. The CDR3 coding sequence is TGTGCCAGCAGCATAGGGAGGACACATGAAAAACTGTTTTTT.

The chain recombines TRBV7-8 with TRBJ2-2; TRBD2 agrees at 11 bases. CDR3 length equals 16 residues. The V and J ends lost 5 bases and 3 bases, in that order; junction bases with no gene match: 5. Germline assignment: CDR1 SGHVS and CDR2 FQNEAQ. In DNA, the CDR3 is TGTGCCAGCAGCCAACTAGCGGGGGAGGACACCGGGGAGCTGTTTTTT. It is translated as CASSQLAGEDTGELFF.

The J gene is TRBJ2-5, the V gene TRBV6-2 or TRBV6-3; 8 bases are a match to TRBD2. V lost 6 bases to trimming and J lost 5 bases; unmatched junction nucleotides: 11. Germline lookup yields CDR1 MNHEY and CDR2 SVGEGT. This CDR3 is built from 15 residues. This CDR3 is CASSPDGRAWETQYF. The CDR3 nucleotides read TGTGCCAGCAGCCCTGACGGGAGGGCCTGGGAGACCCAGTACTTC.

The gene calls are TRBV7-2 and TRBJ2-5, with D tentatively TRBD2 (5 bases). The CDR3 runs 14 residues. Germline values: CDR1 SGHTA, CDR2 FQGNSA. V was trimmed by 2 bases and J by 5 bases, leaving 12 bases between them. The CDR3 reads CASSLTGNRETQYF. Written as DNA, the CDR3 is TGTGCCAGCAGCTTAACGGGGAACCGGGAGACCCAGTACTTC.